These T cell receptor beta chains were read from a single sample in a study of blood T cell repertoires in COVID-19. Some clones are missing from TCRdb's copy, which holds only in-frame ones; the method was immunoSEQ multiplex PCR. The table includes about 360,000 clones, around 87% detected once. Specimen: peripheral blood. Every receptor here comes from a human donor in a cohort sampled during active COVID-19. Each CDR3 is given with its conserved first and last residue.

V gene	J gene	CDR3 protein
TRBV7-8	TRBJ2-2	CASSPTENTGELFF
TRBV19	TRBJ2-3	CASSSGTGRVDTQYF
TRBV7-9	TRBJ1-3	CASSFAVGTGSNTIYF
TRBV4-2	TRBJ1-3	CASSQVVRDSGNTIYF
TRBV9	TRBJ1-6	CASRRGVIQSSPLHF
TRBV7-9	TRBJ2-7	CASSFGLYEQYF
TRBV7-2	TRBJ2-2	CASSLEIGTGELFF
TRBV18	TRBJ2-3	CASSPVLAGTLGTDTQYF
TRBV28	TRBJ1-4	CASSPLAGWEKLFF
TRBV5-5	TRBJ2-3	CASSRQGSTDTQYF